This T cell receptor beta chain was recorded in a study of human T cells and chemical hapten exposure. Findings of the study overall: Expanded TCRs showed more large CDR3 clusters than pre-sensitization or healthy control sets. Counts of TCRs above 1 in 1000 frequency stayed unchanged with DPC sensitization.

Time point reported: pre-sensitization, week 0. Treatment here: therapeutic diphenylcyclopropenone sensitization with weekly scalp DPC. The donor pool consisted of alopecia patients aged 18 to 70 years, considered suitable for DPC. TCRdb ran MiXCR on the RACE reads and lists one entry per CDR3 protein. Of about 350,000 distinct CDR3 sequences listed, 5.5% are singletons. The V gene lost 5 bases and the J gene lost 1 base, with 18 bases spanning the gap. CDR3 length: 18 residues. This clonotype was seen ten or more times. Antigen specificity is unknown. The V and J genes are TRBV12-3 or TRBV12-4 and TRBJ1-6; D is uncertain. The clonotype originates from a woman aged 18-29 years with alopecia areata. Some clones in this sample may be carry-over from other donors' samples. The sequenced sample was whole blood, obtained in connection with sensitization to the hapten diphenylcyclopropenone (DPC). Written as DNA, the CDR3 is TGTGCCAGCAGTCCCGTGGCTACTCGTTTTTCCTATAATTCACCCCTCCACTTT. Translation gives CASSPVATRFSYNSPLHF.